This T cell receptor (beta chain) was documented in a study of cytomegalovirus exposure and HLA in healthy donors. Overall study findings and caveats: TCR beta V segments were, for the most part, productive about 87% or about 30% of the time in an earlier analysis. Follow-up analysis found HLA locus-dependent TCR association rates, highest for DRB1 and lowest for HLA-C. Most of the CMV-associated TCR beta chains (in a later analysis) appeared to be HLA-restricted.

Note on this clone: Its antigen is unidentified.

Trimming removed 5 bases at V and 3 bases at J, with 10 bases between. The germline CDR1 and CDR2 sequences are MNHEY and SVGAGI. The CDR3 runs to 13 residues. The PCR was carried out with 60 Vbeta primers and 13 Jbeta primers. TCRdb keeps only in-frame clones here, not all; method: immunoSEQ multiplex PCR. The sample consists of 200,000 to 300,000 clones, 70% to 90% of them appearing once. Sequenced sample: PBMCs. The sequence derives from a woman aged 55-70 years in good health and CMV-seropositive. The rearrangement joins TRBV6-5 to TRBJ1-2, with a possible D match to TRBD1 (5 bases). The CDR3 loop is CASSRGFDYGYTF. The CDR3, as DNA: TGTGCCAGCAGTAGGGGCTTCGACTATGGCTACACCTTC.